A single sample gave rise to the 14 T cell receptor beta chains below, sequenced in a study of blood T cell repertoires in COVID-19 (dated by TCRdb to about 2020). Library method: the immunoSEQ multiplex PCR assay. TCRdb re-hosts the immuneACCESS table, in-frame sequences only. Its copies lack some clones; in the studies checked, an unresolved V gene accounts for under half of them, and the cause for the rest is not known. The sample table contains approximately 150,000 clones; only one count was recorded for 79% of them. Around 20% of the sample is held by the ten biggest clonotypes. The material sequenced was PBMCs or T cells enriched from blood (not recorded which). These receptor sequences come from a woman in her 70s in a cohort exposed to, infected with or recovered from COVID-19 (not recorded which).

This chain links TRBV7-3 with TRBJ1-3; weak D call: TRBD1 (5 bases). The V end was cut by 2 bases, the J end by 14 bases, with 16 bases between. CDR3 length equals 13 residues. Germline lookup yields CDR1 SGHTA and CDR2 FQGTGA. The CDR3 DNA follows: TGTGCCAGCAGCTTAGGGGCCGATAGCAACCTATATTTT. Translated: CASSLGADSNLYF.

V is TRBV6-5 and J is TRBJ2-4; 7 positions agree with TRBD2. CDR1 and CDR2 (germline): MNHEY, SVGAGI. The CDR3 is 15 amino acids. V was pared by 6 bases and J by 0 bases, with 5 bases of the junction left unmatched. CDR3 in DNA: TGTGCCAGCAGGCCCGGGACTATAGCCAAAAACATTCAGTACTTC. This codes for CASRPGTIAKNIQYF.

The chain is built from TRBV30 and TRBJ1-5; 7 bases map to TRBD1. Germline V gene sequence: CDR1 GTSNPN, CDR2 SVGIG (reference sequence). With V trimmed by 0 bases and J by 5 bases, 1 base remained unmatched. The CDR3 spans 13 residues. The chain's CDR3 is CAWSVGTDQPQHF. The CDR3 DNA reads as TGTGCCTGGAGTGTCGGGACAGATCAGCCCCAGCATTTT.

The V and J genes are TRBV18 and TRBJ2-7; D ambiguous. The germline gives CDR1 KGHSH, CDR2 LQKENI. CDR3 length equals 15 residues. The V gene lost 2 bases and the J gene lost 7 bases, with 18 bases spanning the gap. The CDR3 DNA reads TGTGCCAGCTCACCAATTTCAGCCGTGGAGATGGAGCAGTACTTC. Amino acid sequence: CASSPISAVEMEQYF. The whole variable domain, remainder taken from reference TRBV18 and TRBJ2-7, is NAGVMQNPRHLVRRRGQEARLRCSPMKGHSHVYWYRQLPEEGLKFMVYLQKENIIDESGMPKERFSAEFPKEGPSILRIQQVVRGDSAAYFCASSPISAVEMEQYFGPGTRLTVT.

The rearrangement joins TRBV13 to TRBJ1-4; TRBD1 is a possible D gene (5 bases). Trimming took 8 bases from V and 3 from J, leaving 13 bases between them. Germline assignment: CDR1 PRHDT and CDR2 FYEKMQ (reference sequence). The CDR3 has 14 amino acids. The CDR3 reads CASARAGANEKLFF. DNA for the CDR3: TGTGCCAGCGCCAGGGCGGGAGCTAATGAAAAACTGTTTTTT.

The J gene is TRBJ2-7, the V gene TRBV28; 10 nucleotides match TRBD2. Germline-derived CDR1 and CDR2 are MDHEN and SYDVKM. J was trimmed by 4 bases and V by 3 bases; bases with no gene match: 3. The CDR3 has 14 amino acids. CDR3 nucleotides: TGTGCCAGCAGTTTCTCGACTAGCGGGTACGAGCAGTACTTC. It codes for CASSFSTSGYEQYF.

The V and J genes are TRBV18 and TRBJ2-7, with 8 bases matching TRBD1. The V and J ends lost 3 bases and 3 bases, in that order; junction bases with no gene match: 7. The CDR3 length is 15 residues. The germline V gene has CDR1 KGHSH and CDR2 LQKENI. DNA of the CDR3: TGTGCCAGCTCACCGGGACAGGTAACCTTCTACGAGCAGTACTTC. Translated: CASSPGQVTFYEQYF.

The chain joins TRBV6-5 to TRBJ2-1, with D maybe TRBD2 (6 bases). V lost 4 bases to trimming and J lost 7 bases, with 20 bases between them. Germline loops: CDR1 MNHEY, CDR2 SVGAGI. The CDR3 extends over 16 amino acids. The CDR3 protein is CASSSPPGLAKNEQFF. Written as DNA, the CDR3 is TGTGCCAGCAGTTCGCCCCCGGGACTCGCCAAGAATGAGCAGTTCTTC.

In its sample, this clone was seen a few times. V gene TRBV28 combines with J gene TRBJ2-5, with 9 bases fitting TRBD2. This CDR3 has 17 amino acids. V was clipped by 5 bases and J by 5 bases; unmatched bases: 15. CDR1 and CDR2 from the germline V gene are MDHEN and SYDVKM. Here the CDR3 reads CASSEGASGIFTETQYF. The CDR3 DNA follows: TGTGCCAGCAGTGAGGGGGCTAGCGGGATTTTTACCGAGACCCAGTACTTC.

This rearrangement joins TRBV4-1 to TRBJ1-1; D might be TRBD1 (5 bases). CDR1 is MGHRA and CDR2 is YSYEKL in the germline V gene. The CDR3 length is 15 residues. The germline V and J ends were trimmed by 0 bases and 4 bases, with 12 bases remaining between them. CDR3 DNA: TGCGCCAGCAGCCAAGATGGCAGGGCCCCCACTGAAGCTTTCTTT. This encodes CASSQDGRAPTEAFF.

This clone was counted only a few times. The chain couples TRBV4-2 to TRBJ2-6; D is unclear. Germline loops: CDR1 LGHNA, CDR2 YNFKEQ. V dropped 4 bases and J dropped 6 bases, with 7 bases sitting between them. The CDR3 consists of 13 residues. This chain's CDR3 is CASSRGQANVLTF. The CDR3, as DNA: TGTGCCAGCAGCCGCGGCCAGGCCAACGTCCTGACTTTC.

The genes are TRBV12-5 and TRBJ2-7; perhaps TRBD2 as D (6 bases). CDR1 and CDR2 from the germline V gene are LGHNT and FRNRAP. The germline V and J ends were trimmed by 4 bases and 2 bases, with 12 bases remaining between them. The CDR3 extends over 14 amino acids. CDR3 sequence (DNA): TGTGCTAGTGGTTCCGGGGAGGCCCCCTACGAGCAGTACTTC. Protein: CASGSGEAPYEQYF.

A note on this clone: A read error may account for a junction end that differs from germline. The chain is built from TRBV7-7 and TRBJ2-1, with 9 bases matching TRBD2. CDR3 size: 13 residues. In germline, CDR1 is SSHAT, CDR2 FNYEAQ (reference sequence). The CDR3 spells CASSASGVSEQFF. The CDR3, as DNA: TGTGCTAGCAGCGCTAGCGGGGTGTCGGAGCAGTTCTTC.

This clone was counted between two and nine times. CDR3 residues: CASSITGSSYNEQFF. DNA for the CDR3: TGTGCCAGTAGTATCACAGGGAGCTCCTACAATGAGCAGTTCTTC. The chain carries TRBV19 and TRBJ2-1, with D perhaps matching TRBD1 (6 bases). V lost 3 bases to trimming and J lost 0 bases, with 9 bases between them. CDR1 is LNHDA and CDR2 is SQIVND in the germline V gene (reference sequence). This CDR3 is built from 15 residues.